The next 19 T cell receptor beta chains were all read from a single sample in a study of blood T cell repertoires in COVID-19. Libraries were prepared by immunoSEQ multiplex PCR; TCRdb keeps only in-frame clonotypes and omits some of them. The sample yields some 180,000 clones, approximately 85% seen once. The specimen was peripheral blood. These receptors came from a woman aged 60-70 years with acute or convalescent COVID-19.

This chain uses TRBV7-2 with TRBJ2-7; possible D gene TRBD2, 6 bases. The CDR3 runs to 17 residues. Trimming removed 1 base at V and 0 bases at J, with 16 bases between. The germline CDR1 and CDR2 sequences are SGHTA and FQGNSA. The CDR3 is CASSLDTQRALSYEQYF. CDR3 nucleotide sequence: TGTGCCAGCAGCTTAGATACGCAGCGGGCGCTCTCCTACGAGCAGTACTTC.

The J gene is TRBJ2-7, the V gene TRBV11-2; 12 nucleotides agree with TRBD2. The CDR3 contains 16 residues. From germline, CDR1 is SGHAT and CDR2 FQNNGV. The V and J ends lost 1 base and 4 bases, in that order; junction bases with no gene match: 5. The CDR3 is CASSLGVGTSGYEQYF. The CDR3 region has the DNA TGTGCCAGCAGCTTAGGAGTCGGGACTAGCGGGTACGAGCAGTACTTC.

The rearrangement uses TRBV7-6 and TRBJ1-4, with a tentative D call TRBD1 (5 bases). Germline V gene sequence: CDR1 SGHVS, CDR2 FNYEAQ. The V end lost 5 bases, the J end lost 8 bases, and 18 bases lay between the germline ends. The CDR3 has 15 amino acids. CDR3 nucleotides: TGTGCCAGCAGCGAGAACGTCCTGGGGCAGGAAAAACTGTTTTTT. Its translation: CASSENVLGQEKLFF.

The rearrangement joins TRBV9 to TRBJ2-1; D perhaps matches TRBD2 (7 bases). The length of the CDR3 is 19 residues. The germline CDR1 and CDR2 sequences are SGDLS and YYNGEE. V was pared by 0 bases and J by 5 bases, with 24 bases between. CDR3 DNA sequence: TGTGCCAGCAGCGTAGCTACGGGAGACAGGTGGGCGGGAGACAATGAGCAGTTCTTC. This sequence encodes CASSVATGDRWAGDNEQFF.

The chain has TRBV10-3 and TRBJ1-2, with a weak D call TRBD1 (5 bases). The length of the CDR3 is 11 residues. Trimming pared 7 bases from V and 8 bases from J, leaving 11 bases between. The germline V gene has CDR1 ENHRY and CDR2 SYGVKD. This chain's CDR3 is CAITGGTGYTF. The CDR3 bases are TGTGCCATCACGGGGGGTACGGGCTACACCTTC.

This clone was picked up one time. CDR3 coding DNA: TGTGCCAGCAGACTGCTGACAGGAACAAATGAAAAACTGTTTTTT. It encodes CASRLLTGTNEKLFF. The chain is built from TRBV6-5 and TRBJ1-4, with a weak D call TRBD1 (6 bases). The CDR3 totals 15 residues. Germline loops: CDR1 MNHEY, CDR2 SVGAGI. Trimming removed 6 bases from V and 5 bases from J, with 16 bases in between.

The chain is built from TRBV18 and TRBJ1-1; TRBD1 might be the D (5 bases). The CDR3 is made up of 15 amino acids. The germline V and J ends were trimmed by 2 bases and 5 bases, with 15 bases remaining between them. Germline V gene lookup returns CDR1 KGHSH and CDR2 LQKENI. CDR3 nucleotide sequence: TGTGCCAGCTCACCAGCGTGGAGGGGTGAGACTGAAGCTTTCTTT. It yields the protein CASSPAWRGETEAFF.

The chain combines TRBV10-2 with TRBJ1-4; 11 nucleotides agree with TRBD1. CDR1 is WSHSY, CDR2 SAAADI, per germline. J gave up 7 bases and V 5 bases, and 6 bases lay outside the gene matches. This CDR3 spans 15 amino acids. The CDR3 DNA follows: TGCGCCAGCAGTCATTCCGGGACAGGGGGTGAAAAACTGTTTTTT. Amino acids: CASSHSGTGGEKLFF.

This rearrangement joins TRBV19 to TRBJ2-2, with 9 bases matching TRBD1. V was pared by 4 bases and J by 5 bases, with 5 bases of the junction left unmatched. CDR3 size: 15 residues. The germline V gene has CDR1 LNHDA and CDR2 SQIVND (reference sequence). The CDR3 DNA reads as TGTGCCAGTAGTAGCGACAGGGGGGTAACCGGGGAGCTGTTTTTT. Translated, it gives CASSSDRGVTGELFF.

The chain recombines TRBV6-5 with TRBJ2-2, with 8 bases fitting TRBD1. The CDR3 length is 14 residues. Germline V lookup: CDR1 MNHEY, CDR2 SVGAGI. The V and J ends lost 5 bases and 6 bases, in that order; junction bases with no gene match: 5. CDR3 region: CASSIDRGPGELFF. Here the CDR3 DNA reads TGTGCCAGCAGTATAGACAGGGGTCCCGGGGAGCTGTTTTTT.

The chain combines TRBV5-1 with TRBJ1-3; D gene ambiguous. V lost 4 bases and J lost 0, with 11 bases in between. The CDR3 runs 15 residues. CDR1 and CDR2 (germline): SGHRS, YFSETQ. This CDR3 reads CASSAGSFSGNTIYF. CDR3 bases: TGCGCCAGCAGCGCAGGTTCCTTCTCTGGAAACACCATATATTTT.

The chain combines TRBV19 with TRBJ2-2, with unresolved D. This CDR3 spans 14 amino acids. Trimming left V 6 bases short and J 1 base short, with 9 bases between. Looked up from germline, CDR1 is LNHDA and CDR2 is SQIVND (reference sequence). CDR3 sequence: CASSYEVNTGELFF. The CDR3 DNA is TGTGCCAGTAGCTATGAAGTGAACACCGGGGAGCTGTTTTTT.

This clone is a singleton in its sample. The chain has TRBV28 and TRBJ1-5; the D gene is possibly TRBD1 (5 bases). Trimming shortened V by 6 bases and J by 1 base, and 13 bases separated the two germline ends. The CDR3 consists of 15 residues. Germline CDR1 is MDHEN and CDR2 is SYDVKM. In DNA form, the CDR3 reads TGTGCCAGCAGCTACGCAGGGAGGAGCAATCAGCCCCAGCATTTT. It translates to CASSYAGRSNQPQHF.

The V call is TRBV21-1, the J call TRBJ2-7; TRBD1 is the table's D call and was not checked against the DNA. TRBV21-1 is an annotated pseudogene. The CDR3 is 14 amino acids. The CDR3 here is CASSPPDRGYEQYF. The CDR3 DNA sequence: TGTGCCAGCAGCCCCCCGGACAGGGGGTACGAGCAGTACTTC.

The V gene is TRBV30, the J gene TRBJ1-5; possibly TRBD1 for D (6 bases). The CDR3 has 17 residues. Germline V CDR1 and CDR2: GTSNPN, SVGIG (reference sequence). Deletions cut 2 bases from V and 0 bases from J, with 17 bases between. The CDR3, as DNA: TGTGCCTGGAGTCTACCTCTCGGGACATCTAGCAATCAGCCCCAGCATTTT. The encoded protein is CAWSLPLGTSSNQPQHF.

The chain carries TRBV5-1 and TRBJ1-2; no definite D call. The length of the CDR3 is 13 residues. With 2 bases removed from V and 8 bases from J, the gap between germline ends came to 13 bases. The germline V gene has CDR1 SGHRS and CDR2 YFSETQ. The CDR3: CASSLPEGLGYTF. The CDR3 bases are TGCGCCAGCAGCTTACCCGAGGGCCTCGGCTACACCTTC.

CDR3: CASSFSGYPTYEQYF. The CDR3 DNA reads TGTGCCAGCAGTTTCTCAGGGTATCCTACCTACGAGCAGTACTTC. J is TRBJ2-7 and V is TRBV28; maybe TRBD1 (5 bases). Between the trimmed V and J ends, which lost 3 bases and 2 bases, there was a span of 14 bases. This CDR3 contains 15 residues. Germline loops: CDR1 MDHEN, CDR2 SYDVKM.

The genes are TRBV18 and TRBJ2-3, with a possible D match to TRBD2 (6 bases). With 4 bases removed from V and 3 bases from J, the gap between germline ends came to 17 bases. CDR3 length: 16 residues. The V gene's germline CDR1 is KGHSH and CDR2 LQKENI. CDR3 protein: CASSLPVDSGTDTQYF. The CDR3 nucleotides read TGTGCCAGCTCACTTCCCGTAGATAGCGGAACAGATACGCAGTATTTT.

This chain connects TRBV3-1 (or the pseudogene TRBV3-2) to TRBJ2-3, with TRBD2 as a possible D gene (6 bases). Germline V gives CDR1 LGHDT, CDR2 YNNKEL (reference sequence). Trimming removed 4 bases from V and 9 bases from J, with 17 bases in between. The CDR3 spans 14 residues. Here the CDR3 DNA reads TGTGCCAGCAGCCCCGGGACTTCCCTAAACACGCAGTATTTT. Protein product: CASSPGTSLNTQYF.